The next 22 T cell receptor beta chains were all read from a single sample in a study of cytomegalovirus exposure and HLA in healthy donors. The PCR was carried out with 60 Vbeta primers and 13 Jbeta primers. Profiling relied on immunoSEQ multiplex PCR, and the TCRdb table lists in-frame clones only, not all of them. There are more than 110,000 clones in the sample; roughly 75% occur only once, and approximately 6.3% lies in the top ten. Sequencing was carried out using PBMCs. The source of these receptors is a man in his forties in good health and CMV-seropositive.

CDR3 amino acids: CASTAGTFGAHGYTF. The CDR3 DNA reads as TGTGCCAGCACCGCCGGGACATTCGGGGCACATGGCTACACCTTC. This chain connects TRBV2 to TRBJ1-2; D possibly corresponds to TRBD1 (6 bases). Trimming shortened V by 7 bases and J by 6 bases, and 21 bases separated the two germline ends. The germline gives CDR1 SNHLY, CDR2 FYNNEI. The CDR3 spans 15 residues. Combining the CDR3 with reference TRBV2 and TRBJ1-2 gives the whole variable domain EPEVTQTPSHQVTQMGQEVILRCVPISNHLYFYWYRQILGQKVEFLVSFYNNEISEKSEIFDDQFSVERPDGSNFTLKIRSTKLEDSAMYFCASTAGTFGAHGYTFGSGTRLTVV.

A single count supports this clone. The chain couples TRBV10-3 to TRBJ1-3; tentatively, D is TRBD1 (6 bases). The V and J ends lost 2 bases and 4 bases respectively, with 6 bases between them. Per the germline V gene, CDR1 is ENHRY and CDR2 is SYGVKD. The CDR3 totals 13 residues. The chain's CDR3 is CAISEDRGNTIYF. CDR3 bases: TGTGCCATCAGTGAGGACAGGGGAAACACCATATATTTT.

The J gene is TRBJ2-1, the V gene TRBV6-5; a possible D gene is TRBD1 (6 bases). The CDR3 has 12 residues. The V and J ends lost 4 bases and 12 bases respectively, with 13 bases between them. The germline CDR1 and CDR2 sequences are MNHEY and SVGAGI. The CDR3 nucleotides read TGTGCCAGCAGTTTTCTCAGGGGTTTGCAGTTCTTC. Translating it yields CASSFLRGLQFF.

The rearrangement uses TRBV6-5 and TRBJ1-5, with D tentatively TRBD1 (5 bases). V was shortened by 6 bases and J by 0 bases, with 9 bases between the two germline ends. The CDR3 covers 14 residues. Per germline, CDR1 MNHEY and CDR2 SVGAGI. CDR3 amino acids: CASSRADSNQPQHF. In nucleotides, the CDR3 is TGTGCCAGCAGCAGGGCCGATAGCAATCAGCCCCAGCATTTT.

This chain uses TRBV5-6 with TRBJ2-7; TRBD2 agrees at 10 bases. Unmatched junction bases numbered 9, after V lost 3 bases and J lost 6 bases. Germline V gives CDR1 SGHDT, CDR2 YYEEEE. This CDR3 has 15 amino acids. CDR3 sequence reads: CASSSLAGVLREQYF. In nucleotides, the CDR3 is TGTGCCAGCAGCTCCCTAGCGGGGGTGCTTCGCGAGCAGTACTTC. Variable domain in full (rest from reference TRBV5-6 and TRBJ2-7): DAGVTQSPTHLIKTRGQQVTLRCSPKSGHDTVSWYQQALGQGPQFIFQYYEEEERQRGNFPDRFSGHQFPNYSSELNVNALLLGDSALYLCASSSLAGVLREQYFGPGTRLTVT.

This clone was seen once. The chain links TRBV18 to TRBJ1-3; TRBD1 matches at 9 bases. V lost 5 bases, J lost 2 bases, and 4 bases stayed unmatched. Germline V gives CDR1 KGHSH, CDR2 LQKENI. The CDR3 has 15 amino acids. The CDR3 loop reads CASSATGGTGNTIYF. The CDR3 DNA sequence: TGTGCCAGCTCAGCCACAGGGGGCACTGGAAACACCATATATTTT.

V gene TRBV10-3 combines with J gene TRBJ1-1; TRBD1 matches 7 bases. Germline V gene sequence: CDR1 ENHRY, CDR2 SYGVKD. CDR3 length: 12 residues. With 4 bases clipped from V and 8 bases from J, the junction kept 4 bases outside the gene matches. The CDR3 loop reads CAISAPTGEAFF. CDR3 nucleotides: TGTGCCATCAGTGCCCCGACAGGGGAAGCTTTCTTT.

The genes are TRBV5-4 and TRBJ1-1, with D possibly TRBD1 on 5 matching bases. CDR1 and CDR2 from the germline V gene are SGHNT and YYREEE (reference sequence). Trimming shortened V by 2 bases and J by 3 bases, and 8 bases separated the two germline ends. The CDR3 loop spans 13 amino acids. The CDR3 sequence is CASSLGVYTEAFF. The CDR3 region has the DNA TGTGCCAGCAGCTTAGGGGTATACACTGAAGCTTTCTTT.

V and J are TRBV7-2 and TRBJ2-7; tentatively, D is TRBD1 (6 bases). The CDR3 covers 16 residues. The germline CDR1 and CDR2 sequences are SGHTA and FQGNSA. The V and J ends lost 4 bases and 1 base respectively, with 17 bases between them. The CDR3 sequence: CASSYHPGTNSYEQYF. CDR3 nucleotide sequence: TGTGCCAGCAGCTACCATCCCGGGACAAATTCCTACGAGCAGTACTTC.

This clone has more than one count but fewer than ten. J is TRBJ2-2 and V is TRBV2; possible D gene TRBD2, 7 bases. V gave up 7 bases and J gave up 4 bases, with 22 bases separating them. The CDR3 length is 17 residues. Germline assignment: CDR1 SNHLY and CDR2 FYNNEI. In DNA form, the CDR3 reads TGTGCCAGCAAGCGGACTGGACAGCCGGGGGGCACCGGGGAGCTGTTTTTT. This gives the protein CASKRTGQPGGTGELFF.

This rearrangement joins TRBV11-3 to TRBJ2-7; 8 bases agree with TRBD2. Germline CDR1 reads SGHNT; CDR2 reads YENEEA. Trimming cost V 4 bases and J 3 bases; bases outside gene matches: 11. This CDR3 comprises 16 residues. The CDR3, as DNA: TGTGCCAGCAGCTCTCTCGGGGGTAGCGGGAACTACGAGCAGTACTTC. It is translated as CASSSLGGSGNYEQYF.

This chain uses TRBV19 with TRBJ1-1; the match to TRBD1 covers 11 bases. This CDR3 contains 17 residues. Trimming at V came to 5 bases and at J to 0 bases, leaving 8 bases not matched to a gene. The germline CDR1 and CDR2 sequences are LNHDA and SQIVND (reference sequence). This CDR3 is CASSVRTGGFVNTEAFF. In DNA, the CDR3 is TGTGCCAGTAGTGTCCGGACAGGGGGCTTTGTGAACACTGAAGCTTTCTTT.

The chain recombines TRBV28 with TRBJ1-5, with 7 bases aligning to TRBD1. The CDR3 loop spans 14 amino acids. Germline trimming cut 7 bases from V and 5 bases from J; bases unmatched to any gene: 8. Per the germline V gene, CDR1 is MDHEN and CDR2 is SYDVKM. The CDR3 spells CASKRQGEYQPQHF. DNA for the CDR3: TGTGCCAGCAAGCGGCAGGGGGAATATCAGCCCCAGCATTTT. Filled out from reference TRBV28 and TRBJ1-5, the complete variable domain reads DVKVTQSSRYLVKRTGEKVFLECVQDMDHENMFWYRQDPGLGLRLIYFSYDVKMKEKGDIPEGYSVSREKKERFSLILESASTNQTSMYLCASKRQGEYQPQHFGDGTRLSIL.

This clone was seen a single time. V is TRBV18 and J is TRBJ2-3; the match to TRBD2 covers 8 bases. Looked up from germline, CDR1 is KGHSH and CDR2 is LQKENI. With V trimmed by 0 bases and J by 3 bases, 11 bases remained unmatched. There are 18 residues in the CDR3. CDR3 sequence reads: CASSPPPLGGGKTDTQYF. In DNA, the CDR3 is TGTGCCAGCTCACCACCCCCGTTAGGCGGGGGGAAGACAGATACGCAGTATTTT.

This rearrangement joins TRBV6-5 to TRBJ2-7, with TRBD1 matching over 7 bases. The CDR3 sequence is 14 residues long. Germline V gene lookup returns CDR1 MNHEY and CDR2 SVGAGI. J was trimmed by 3 bases and V by 2 bases; bases with no gene match: 4. DNA of the CDR3: TGTGCCAGCAGTTACACACAGGGGTTCTACGAGCAGTACTTC. This translates into CASSYTQGFYEQYF.

V usage is TRBV28 and J usage is TRBJ1-1; D might be TRBD1 (5 bases). V was pared by 4 bases and J by 6 bases, with 15 bases between. This CDR3 region has 14 residues. The germline V gene encodes CDR1 MDHEN and CDR2 SYDVKM. The CDR3 nucleotides are TGTGCCAGCAGTTACGGGGGTAGAAGCCCTGAAGCTTTCTTT. This encodes CASSYGGRSPEAFF.

The genes are TRBV5-1 and TRBJ1-1; TRBD1 might be the D (5 bases). Trimming took 4 bases from V and 5 from J, leaving 15 bases between them. CDR3 length: 14 residues. CDR1 is SGHRS and CDR2 is YFSETQ in the germline V gene. The DNA for the CDR3 is TGCGCCAGCAGCCCCCCCGGGGGAGGGACTGAAGCTTTCTTT. It is translated as CASSPPGGGTEAFF. Based on the CDR3 plus reference TRBV5-1 and TRBJ1-1, the full variable domain is KAGVTQTPRYLIKTRGQQVTLSCSPISGHRSVSWYQQTPGQGLQFLFEYFSETQRNKGNFPGRFSGRQFSNSRSEMNVSTLELGDSALYLCASSPPGGGTEAFFGQGTRLTVV.

V is TRBV30 and J is TRBJ2-5; possible D gene TRBD1, 6 bases. There are 18 residues in the CDR3. Germline V gene data show CDR1 as GTSNPN and CDR2 as SVGIG (reference sequence). V was trimmed by 3 bases and J by 0 bases, leaving 23 bases between them. Here the CDR3 reads CAWRKKGQTSKYQETQYF. CDR3 DNA: TGTGCCTGGAGAAAAAAAGGACAGACCTCTAAGTACCAAGAGACCCAGTACTTC. Complete variable domain (other parts from reference TRBV30 and TRBJ2-5): SQTIHQWPATLVQPVGSPLSLECTVEGTSNPNLYWYRQAAGRGLQLLFYSVGIGQISSEVPQNLSASRPQDRQFILSSKKLLLSDSGFYLCAWRKKGQTSKYQETQYFGPGTRLLVL.

The genes are TRBV9 and TRBJ2-3; 12 bases are shared with TRBD2. Germline loops: CDR1 SGDLS, CDR2 YYNGEE. With 3 bases clipped from V and 3 bases from J, the junction kept 8 bases outside the gene matches. The CDR3 is made up of 17 amino acids. The CDR3 DNA reads as TGTGCCAGCAGCGCGGCACTAGCGGGGGGCAGAACAGATACGCAGTATTTT. Its protein is CASSAALAGGRTDTQYF.

The rearrangement joins TRBV10-3 to TRBJ1-3, with D possibly matching TRBD1 (5 bases). With 9 bases removed from V and 0 bases from J, the gap between germline ends came to 18 bases. Germline assignment: CDR1 ENHRY and CDR2 SYGVKD. This CDR3 has 16 residues. The CDR3 loop reads CAIGAEGKPSGNTIYF. The CDR3 coding sequence is TGTGCCATTGGGGCGGAAGGAAAGCCCTCTGGAAACACCATATATTTT.

The V gene is TRBV7-2, the J gene TRBJ1-1; 7 bases fit TRBD1. Germline V CDR1 and CDR2: SGHTA, FQGNSA. The CDR3 covers 15 residues. V lost 0 bases and J lost 4; bases outside the gene matches: 5. CDR3 amino acids: CASSLARGQGTEAFF. The CDR3 DNA reads as TGTGCCAGCAGCTTAGCGAGGGGGCAGGGCACTGAAGCTTTCTTT.

The chain recombines TRBV5-4 with TRBJ1-3; 7 bases line up with TRBD1. CDR1 is SGHNT and CDR2 is YYREEE in the germline V gene (reference sequence). This CDR3 spans 18 amino acids. Trimming took 0 bases from V and 0 from J; bases not matched to a gene: 9. Here the CDR3 reads CASSLGPDRVHSGNTIYF. The CDR3 DNA reads as TGTGCCAGCAGCTTGGGACCCGACAGGGTCCACTCTGGAAACACCATATATTTT.